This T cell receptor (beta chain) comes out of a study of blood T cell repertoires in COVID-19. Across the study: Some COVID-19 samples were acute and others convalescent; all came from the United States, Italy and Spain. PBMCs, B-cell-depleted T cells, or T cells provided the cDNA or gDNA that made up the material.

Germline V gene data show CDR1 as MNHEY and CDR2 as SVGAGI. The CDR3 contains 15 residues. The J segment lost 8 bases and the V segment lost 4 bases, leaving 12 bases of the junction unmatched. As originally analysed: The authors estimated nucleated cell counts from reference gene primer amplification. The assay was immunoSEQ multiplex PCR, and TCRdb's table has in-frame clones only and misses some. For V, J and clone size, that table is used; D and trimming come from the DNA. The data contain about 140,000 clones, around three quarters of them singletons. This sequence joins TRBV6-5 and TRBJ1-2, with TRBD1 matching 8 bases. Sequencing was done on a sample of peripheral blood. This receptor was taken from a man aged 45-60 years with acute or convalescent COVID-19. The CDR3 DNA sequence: TGTGCCAGCAGTTCATCCGGACAGGGCCGGGGCGGCTACACCTTC. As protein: CASSSSGQGRGGYTF.